Listed below are T cell receptor beta chains from one sample, sequenced in a study of siplizumab effects on memory and regulatory T cells. TCRdb's table, derived via immunoSEQ multiplex PCR, lists solely in-frame clones and lacks some. The sample has 57,000 or so clones, 70% to 85% seen once. Input material: memory CD4+ T cells sorted from blood. These receptors originate from a human donor in good health. CDR3s include the opening cysteine and the closing phenylalanine or tryptophan. A D gene is named only where the DNA matches it firmly. Size is omitted from some rows. Given values are once, few, many or a class for expanded clones.

CDR3 DNA	CDR3 protein	clone size	CDR3 length	D gene	J gene	V gene
TGTGCCACCAGCAGTTACCTAGCGGGGGGCTCCAATGAGCAGTTCTTC	CATSSYLAGGSNEQFF	-	16	TRBD2	TRBJ2-1	TRBV15
TGTGCCAGCAGCTTAGGGGCAGTGGCAGATACGCAGTATTTT	CASSLGAVADTQYF	-	14	-	TRBJ2-3	TRBV11-2
TGTGCCAGTAGTGACAGGGTTAGCAATCAGCCCCAGCATTTT	CASSDRVSNQPQHF	few	14	TRBD1	TRBJ1-5	TRBV19
TGTGCCAGTACACTGGCGCAAAACTATGGCTACACCTTC	CASTLAQNYGYTF	-	13	-	TRBJ1-2	TRBV7-9
TGTGCCACCAGCAGCGAGACAGGGGGCCCTAATTACCTCCTCCACTTT	CATSSETGGPNYLLHF	once	16	TRBD1	TRBJ1-6	TRBV15
TGTGCCAGTACGAACGCCGGGACAGCGAACACCGGGGAGCTGTTTTTT	CASTNAGTANTGELFF	-	16	TRBD1	TRBJ2-2	TRBV19
TGTGCCAGCAGCTTAGACCACCAGGACACCGGGGAGCTGTTTTTT	CASSLDHQDTGELFF	-	15	-	TRBJ2-2	TRBV7-3
TGCGCCAGCAGCCAAGATATAAAGGGTGGCTACACCTTC	CASSQDIKGGYTF	-	13	-	TRBJ1-2	TRBV4-1
TGTGCCAGCACCCCCGGCAGCACAGATACGCAGTATTTT	CASTPGSTDTQYF	-	13	-	TRBJ2-3	TRBV7-9
TGTGCCAGCTCATACCAATCGTCAGATACGCAGTATTTT	CASSYQSSDTQYF	-	13	-	TRBJ2-3	TRBV18
TGTGCCAGCAGCTTTCAACCCGGACCTCAAGAGACCCAGTACTTC	CASSFQPGPQETQYF	-	15	-	TRBJ2-5	TRBV7-8
TGCGCCAGCAGTTCACAGGGACAGGTGCAAGAGACCCAGTACTTC	CASSSQGQVQETQYF	-	15	TRBD1	TRBJ2-5	TRBV5-1
TGTGCCAGTAGAACGACAGGAGCTGGAGGAAACACCATATATTTT	CASRTTGAGGNTIYF	-	15	-	TRBJ1-3	TRBV19
TGCAGCGGAACCGACAGCTTTTGGCGCTACACCTTC	CSGTDSFWRYTF	-	12	-	TRBJ1-2	TRBV29-1
TGTGCCAGCAGTTTATTTTACATCACTAACTATGGCTACACCTTC	CASSLFYITNYGYTF	few	15	-	TRBJ1-2	TRBV28
TGCGCCAGCAGCACACATCAAGCGGGGGGGCTCTACAATGAGCAGTTCTTC	CASSTHQAGGLYNEQFF	-	17	TRBD2	TRBJ2-1	TRBV5-1
TGTGCCAGCAGTGCTAGCGGGCCTAAAGAGACCCAGTACTTC	CASSASGPKETQYF	once	14	TRBD2	TRBJ2-5	TRBV2
TGTGCCAGCAGTTTTAGAGGGACTGAAGCTTTCTTT	CASSFRGTEAFF	-	12	-	TRBJ1-1	TRBV6-5
TGTGCCAGCAGCTTGGGACAGGCATCACCCCTCCACTTT	CASSLGQASPLHF	-	13	-	TRBJ1-6	TRBV5-4
TGTGCCAGCAGTGGACCTCAAGGGACTGGCAATCAGCCCCAGCATTTT	CASSGPQGTGNQPQHF	-	16	-	TRBJ1-5	TRBV6-1
TGTGCCAGCACTCCAGGGCCTCAGCCCCAGCATTTT	CASTPGPQPQHF	-	12	-	TRBJ1-5	TRBV2
TGTGCCAGCACCGTGAACACTGAAGCTTTCTTT	CASTVNTEAFF	once	11	-	TRBJ1-1	TRBV2
TGTGCCAGCAGCTTTGGGACAGTCAATCAGCCCCAGCATTTT	CASSFGTVNQPQHF	-	14	TRBD1	TRBJ1-5	TRBV6-1
TGTGCCAGCCTACAGGAACCTCTCTCTGGGGCCAACGTCCTGACTTTC	CASLQEPLSGANVLTF	once	16	-	TRBJ2-6	TRBV2
TGTGCCAGCAGCTTAGGGGGGGCAGGTATGAACACTGAAGCTTTCTTT	CASSLGGAGMNTEAFF	-	16	-	TRBJ1-1	TRBV7-6
TGTGCCAGCAGCTTAGATCTCGGGGGAGGGGAGACCCAGTACTTC	CASSLDLGGGETQYF	few	15	TRBD2	TRBJ2-5	TRBV11-2
TGTGCCAGCAGCCCCCAGCGGGGCGCTAGCACCGGGGAGCTGTTTTTT	CASSPQRGASTGELFF	-	16	TRBD2	TRBJ2-2	TRBV14
TGTGCCATTAAACCGGGACACGGGCATTATGGCTACACCTTC	CAIKPGHGHYGYTF	-	14	-	TRBJ1-2	TRBV10-3
TGCGCCAGCAGCCAGGGGAGGTCGTTCTCCCACTCGGGAAACACCGGGGAGCTGTTTTTT	CASSQGRSFSHSGNTGELFF	-	20	-	TRBJ2-2	TRBV4-3
TGTGCCAGCAGTTCCCAGGGACAAGGCTACACCTTC	CASSSQGQGYTF	-	12	-	TRBJ1-2	TRBV27
TGTGCCAGCAGCGCGCTTCGTCAAGGGGGAGAGACCCAGTACTTC	CASSALRQGGETQYF	-	15	-	TRBJ2-5	TRBV5-4
TGTGCCAGCAGCCCCCAGCTCCAAAACACCATATATTTT	CASSPQLQNTIYF	-	13	-	TRBJ1-3	TRBV9
TGTGCCAGTACCATCGGGACAGGGGCTTCACCCCTCCACTTT	CASTIGTGASPLHF	-	14	TRBD1	TRBJ1-6	TRBV19
TGCGCCAGCAGCCGAGACACAGGGGGCAGGACTGAAGCTTTCTTT	CASSRDTGGRTEAFF	-	15	TRBD1	TRBJ1-1	TRBV5-1
TGTGCCAGCAGCCAGGGACAGAAAGAGACCCAGTACTTC	CASSQGQKETQYF	once	13	TRBD1	TRBJ2-5	TRBV7-3
TGTGCCAGCAGCTTAGCAGGGGTAGGAGGCTACACCTTC	CASSLAGVGGYTF	-	13	-	TRBJ1-2	TRBV7-2